This record covers a single T cell receptor beta chain. Its specificity is not known. During its preparation, the TCRbeta library received unique molecular identifiers. TCRdb itself ran the PCR reads through MiXCR, one entry per CDR3 protein. The data contain 95,000 to 150,000 distinct CDR3 sequences, 20% to 25% of them seen just once; the ten biggest clones take up roughly a tenth. These data belong to a study of T-cell reconstitution after alpha-beta-depleted transplantation in children. Study-wide points: Several hundred expanded graft clones reportedly supplied alpha-beta T cells about two months after transplant.

CDR3 length: 14 amino acids. V gave up 3 bases and J gave up 3 bases, with 9 bases separating them. The material was PBMCs, mostly from graft donor cells, obtained 180 days after TCRalphabeta/CD19-depleted stem cell transplant. The sequence was obtained from a male patient aged 2 to 10 who had a stem cell transplant for chronic granulomatous disease, so the T cells may come from the graft donor. This chain uses TRBV12-3 or TRBV12-4 with TRBJ1-3, with a tentative D call TRBD1 (6 bases). The CDR3: CASSFWGLGNTIYF. The CDR3 nucleotides are TGTGCCAGCAGTTTTTGGGGGCTTGGAAACACCATATATTTT.